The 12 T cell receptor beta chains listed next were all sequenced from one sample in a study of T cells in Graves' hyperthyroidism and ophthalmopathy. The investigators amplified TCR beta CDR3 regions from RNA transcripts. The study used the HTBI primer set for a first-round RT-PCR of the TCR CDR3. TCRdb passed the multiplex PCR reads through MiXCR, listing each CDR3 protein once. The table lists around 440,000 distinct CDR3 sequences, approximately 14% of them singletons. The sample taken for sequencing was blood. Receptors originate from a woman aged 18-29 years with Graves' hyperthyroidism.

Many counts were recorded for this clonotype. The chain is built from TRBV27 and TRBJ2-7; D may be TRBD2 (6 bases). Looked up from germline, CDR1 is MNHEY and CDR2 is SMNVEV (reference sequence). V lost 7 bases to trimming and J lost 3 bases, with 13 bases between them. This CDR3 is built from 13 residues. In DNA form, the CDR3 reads TGTGCCAGCATGTGGAGGGGCGGCTACGAGCAGTACTTC. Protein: CASMWRGGYEQYF.

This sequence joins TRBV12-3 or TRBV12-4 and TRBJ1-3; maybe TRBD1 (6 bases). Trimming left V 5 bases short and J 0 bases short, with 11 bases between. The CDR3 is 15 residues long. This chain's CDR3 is CASSGGDISGNTIYF. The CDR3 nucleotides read TGTGCCAGCAGTGGTGGGGACATCTCTGGAAACACCATATATTTT.

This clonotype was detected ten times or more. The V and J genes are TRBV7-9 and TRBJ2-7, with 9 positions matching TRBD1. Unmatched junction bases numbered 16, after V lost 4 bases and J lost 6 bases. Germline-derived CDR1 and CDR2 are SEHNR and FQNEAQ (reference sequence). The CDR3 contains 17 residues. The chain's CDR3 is CASSSWGWDRALSEQYF. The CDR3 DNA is TGTGCCAGCAGCTCTTGGGGCTGGGACAGGGCGCTGAGCGAGCAGTACTTC. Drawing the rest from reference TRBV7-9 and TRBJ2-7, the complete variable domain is DTGVSQNPRHKITKRGQNVTFRCDPISEHNRLYWYRQTLGQGPEFLTYFQNEAQLEKSRLLSDRFSAERPKGSFSTLEIQRTEQGDSAMYLCASSSWGWDRALSEQYFGPGTRLTVT.

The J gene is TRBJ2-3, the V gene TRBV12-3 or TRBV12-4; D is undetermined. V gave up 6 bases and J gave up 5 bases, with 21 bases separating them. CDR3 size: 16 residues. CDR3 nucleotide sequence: TGTGCCAGCAGCACCTCCAAGGCGGTTTGGGAAGATACGCAGTATTTT. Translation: CASSTSKAVWEDTQYF.

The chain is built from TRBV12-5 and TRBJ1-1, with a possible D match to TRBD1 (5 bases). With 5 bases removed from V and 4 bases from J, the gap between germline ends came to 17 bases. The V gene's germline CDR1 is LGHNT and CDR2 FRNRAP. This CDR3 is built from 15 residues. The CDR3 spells CASGALWRDGTEAFF. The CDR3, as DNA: TGTGCTAGTGGTGCCCTGTGGAGGGACGGCACTGAAGCTTTCTTT.

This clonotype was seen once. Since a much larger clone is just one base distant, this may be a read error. CDR3 sequence: CASSSQTWTSGNTGELFF. The DNA of the CDR3 is TGTGCCAGCAGCTCCCAAACATGGACTAGCGGGAACACCGGGGAGCTGTTTTTT. The V gene is TRBV7-3, the J gene TRBJ2-2, with 10 bases lining up with TRBD2. From germline, CDR1 is SGHTA and CDR2 FQGTGA. The CDR3 is 18 amino acids. After removal of 4 bases from V and 1 base from J, the junction contained 9 bases not matched to a gene. Variable domain in full (rest from reference TRBV7-3 and TRBJ2-2): GAGVSQTPSNKVTEKGKYVELRCDPISGHTALYWYRQSLGQGPEFLIYFQGTGAADDSGLPNDRFFAVRPEGSVSTLKIQRTERGDSAVYLCASSSQTWTSGNTGELFFGEGSRLTVL.

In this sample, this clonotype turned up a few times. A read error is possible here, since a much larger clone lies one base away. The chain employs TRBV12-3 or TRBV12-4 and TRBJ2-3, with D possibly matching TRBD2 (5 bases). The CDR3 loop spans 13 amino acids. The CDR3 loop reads CTSSRAGTDTQYF. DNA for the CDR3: TGTACCAGCAGCAGAGCGGGCACAGATACGCAGTATTTT.

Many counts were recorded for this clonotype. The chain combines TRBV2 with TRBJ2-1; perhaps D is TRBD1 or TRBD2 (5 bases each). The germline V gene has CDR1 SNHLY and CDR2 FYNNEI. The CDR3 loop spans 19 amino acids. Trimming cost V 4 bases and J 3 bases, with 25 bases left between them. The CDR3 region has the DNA TGTGCCAGCAGTGGGTCTAGTCGGGACCGTCTAAGAATCTACAATGAGCAGTTCTTC. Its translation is CASSGSSRDRLRIYNEQFF.

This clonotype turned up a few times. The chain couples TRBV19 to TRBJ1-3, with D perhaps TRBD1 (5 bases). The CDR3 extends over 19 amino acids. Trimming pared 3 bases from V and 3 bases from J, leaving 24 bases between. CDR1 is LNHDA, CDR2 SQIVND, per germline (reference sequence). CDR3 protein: CASSITGDRGLRFGNTIYF. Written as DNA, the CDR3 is TGTGCCAGTAGTATCACGGGGGATCGAGGTCTACGCTTTGGAAACACCATATATTTT.

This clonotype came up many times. For the CDR3, the DNA is TGTGCCAGCAGGATCTATAGCGGGGCCGCCTACGAGCAGTACTTC. Residues: CASRIYSGAAYEQYF. The V call is TRBV6-1, the J call TRBJ2-7, with 8 positions matching TRBD2. With V trimmed by 6 bases and J by 2 bases, 9 bases remained unmatched. Per germline, CDR1 MNHNS and CDR2 SASEGT. CDR3 size: 15 residues.

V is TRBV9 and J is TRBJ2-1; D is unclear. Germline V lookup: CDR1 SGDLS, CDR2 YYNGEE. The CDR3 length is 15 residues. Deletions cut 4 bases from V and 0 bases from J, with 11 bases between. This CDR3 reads CASSSTTSSYNEQFF. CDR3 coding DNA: TGTGCCAGCAGCTCCACTACGAGCTCCTACAATGAGCAGTTCTTC.

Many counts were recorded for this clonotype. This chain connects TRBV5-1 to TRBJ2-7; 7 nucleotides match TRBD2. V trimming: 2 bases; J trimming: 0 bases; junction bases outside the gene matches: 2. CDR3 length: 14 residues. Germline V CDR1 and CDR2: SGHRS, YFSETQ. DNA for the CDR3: TGCGCCAGCAGCTTCCAGCGGGACTCCTACGAGCAGTACTTC. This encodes CASSFQRDSYEQYF.